This entry is about one T cell receptor (beta chain). Method: immunoSEQ multiplex PCR; TCRdb's copy keeps in-frame clones and lacks some. The sample lists about 130,000 clones, almost 90% occurring once. The source of the sample is a study of cytomegalovirus exposure and HLA in healthy donors. This CDR3 comprises 15 residues. V shed 2 bases and J shed 5 bases, with 16 bases lying between them. Germline lookup yields CDR1 PRHDT and CDR2 FYEKMQ (reference sequence). The chain combines TRBV13 with TRBJ2-7, with D perhaps matching TRBD1 (6 bases). Sequenced sample: PBMCs. The clonotype comes from a man younger than 40 in good health and CMV-seronegative. CDR3 loop: CASSLRDTPANEQYF. The CDR3 bases are TGTGCCAGCAGCTTACGGGACACCCCAGCAAACGAGCAGTACTTC.